Sequencing of this T cell receptor (beta chain) was carried out in a study of blood T cells in healthy people across ages. The sample holds a few counts of this clonotype. A second about 6 to 12 cycle PCR used barcoded and J-beta primers. One entry per CDR3 protein, called by TCRdb with MiXCR from the 5' RACE reads. This sample has 450,000 to 600,000 distinct CDR3 sequences; roughly a quarter occur once, and the top ten carry over 3.5%. These same records also appear under a second study, on T cells of mothers and their children.

The sequence was collected from a boy aged 2 to 9 in good health. Sequencing input: blood.

CDR3 coding DNA: TGTGCCAGCAGTTACTCCCGGACTAGCGGGAACAATGAGCAGTTCTTC. Residues: CASSYSRTSGNNEQFF. The chain combines TRBV6-5 with TRBJ2-5; 12 nucleotides match TRBD2. Near its end, the DNA agrees better with TRBJ2-1, so the J call may be wrong. Germline CDR1 MNHEY, CDR2 SVGAGI. The CDR3 has 16 amino acids.